Below are 6 T cell receptor beta chains sequenced from a single sample in a study of Graves' ophthalmopathy and Graves' hyperthyroidism. The authors amplified TCR beta CDR3 regions, and they did so from RNA transcripts for repertoire sequencing. An opening RT-PCR round employed HTBI primers and preceded a second-round multiplex PCR. TCRdb itself ran the multiplex PCR reads through MiXCR, one entry per CDR3 protein. The data hold 300,000 to 450,000 distinct CDR3 sequences, with approximately 17% observed a single time. Source material: peripheral blood. Receptors were obtained from an adult woman with stable Graves' hyperthyroidism.

This clonotype was seen a handful of times. It may be a read error: a sequence one base away is much more abundant. As DNA, the CDR3 is TGCAGTGCTAGAATGGGGGGTCGATCACCCCTCCACTTT. It yields the protein CSARMGGRSPLHF. The V call is TRBV20-1, the J call TRBJ1-6, with D maybe TRBD1 (5 bases). The germline V and J ends were trimmed by 2 bases and 10 bases, with 12 bases remaining between them. CDR1 DFQATT and CDR2 SNEGSKA come from the germline V gene (reference sequence). The CDR3 extends over 13 amino acids.

The sample holds many counts of this clonotype. The chain has TRBV28 and TRBJ1-5, with a possible D match to TRBD1 (6 bases). CDR1 is MDHEN and CDR2 is SYDVKM in the germline V gene. This CDR3 contains 18 residues. Trimming left V 3 bases short and J 4 bases short, with 22 bases between. The CDR3 coding sequence is TGTGCCAGCAGTTTTGGTTTTCGTTGGGGACAAAGGAATCAGCCCCAGCATTTT. Translation gives CASSFGFRWGQRNQPQHF.

This clonotype has a single count. V is TRBV20-1 and J is TRBJ2-7, with a tentative D call TRBD1 (6 bases). This CDR3 spans 13 amino acids. V was clipped by 4 bases and J by 0 bases, with 10 bases between them. Germline loops: CDR1 DFQATT, CDR2 SNEGSKA (reference sequence). DNA of the CDR3: TGCAGTGCTAACCGGGACAACTCCTACGAGCAGTACTTC. As protein: CSANRDNSYEQYF.

This clonotype was detected only a few times. The chain uses TRBV18 and TRBJ1-6; D is unclear. The CDR3 is made up of 14 amino acids. Germline CDR1 KGHSH, CDR2 LQKENI. The germline V and J ends were trimmed by 4 bases and 8 bases, with 12 bases remaining between them. CDR3 loop: CASSQGIRDSPLHF. The DNA for the CDR3 is TGTGCCAGCTCACAGGGTATACGCGATTCACCCCTCCACTTT.

This clonotype was recorded many times. V gene TRBV11-2 combines with J gene TRBJ2-7; D gene ambiguous. Germline V gene sequence: CDR1 SGHAT, CDR2 FQNNGV. CDR3 length: 13 residues. Trimming stripped 5 bases from V and 5 bases from J, with 13 bases between. The CDR3 is CASSVVAADEQYF. The CDR3 DNA sequence: TGTGCCAGCAGCGTGGTCGCGGCGGACGAGCAGTACTTC.

This clonotype was found many times. This chain connects TRBV20-1 to TRBJ1-5; a possible D gene is TRBD1 (5 bases). V gave up 1 base and J gave up 2 bases, with 9 bases separating them. The CDR3 is 14 amino acids. CDR1 and CDR2 from the germline V gene are DFQATT and SNEGSKA (reference sequence). In DNA, the CDR3 is TGCAGTGCTAGAGTCGGGGCCGGCAATCAGCCCCAGCATTTT. Encoded protein: CSARVGAGNQPQHF.